The present T cell receptor (beta chain) was sequenced within a study of blood T cell repertoires in COVID-19. Turning to the study itself: Sites in the United States, Italy and Spain provided acute and convalescent COVID-19 samples.

Data came from immunoSEQ multiplex PCR; TCRdb stores just in-frame clones and leaves some out. The table shows about 88,000 clones, with around 88% occurring only once. This CDR3 region has 14 residues. J lost 2 bases, V lost 3 bases, and 1 base had no gene match. Germline CDR1 is SGDLS and CDR2 is YYNGEE. V gene TRBV9 combines with J gene TRBJ2-1, with 8 bases identical to TRBD2. The source of this sequence is a human donor in a cohort sampled during active COVID-19. Sequencing was performed on peripheral blood. CDR3 amino acids: CASSGGLAYNEQFF. CDR3 DNA sequence: TGTGCCAGCAGCGGGGGACTAGCCTACAATGAGCAGTTCTTC.